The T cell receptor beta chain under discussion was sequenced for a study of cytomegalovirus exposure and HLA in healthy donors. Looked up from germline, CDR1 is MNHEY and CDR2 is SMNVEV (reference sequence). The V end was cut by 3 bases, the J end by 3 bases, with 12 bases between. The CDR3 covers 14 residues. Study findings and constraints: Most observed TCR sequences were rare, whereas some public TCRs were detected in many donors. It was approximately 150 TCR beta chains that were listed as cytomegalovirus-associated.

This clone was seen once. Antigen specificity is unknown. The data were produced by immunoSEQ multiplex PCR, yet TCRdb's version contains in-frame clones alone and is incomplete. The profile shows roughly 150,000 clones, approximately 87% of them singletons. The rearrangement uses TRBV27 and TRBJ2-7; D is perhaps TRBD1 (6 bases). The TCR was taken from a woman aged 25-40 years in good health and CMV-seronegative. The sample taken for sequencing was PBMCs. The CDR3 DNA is TGTGCCAGCAGTTTGTCAGGGGCACACTACGAGCAGTACTTC. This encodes CASSLSGAHYEQYF.